This T cell receptor (beta chain) was recovered during a study of shared clonotypes between healthy human individuals. In the study overall: Donors were two women and a few men aged 18 to 49. CD8 memory received one plate per donor, CD8 naive two, CD4 memory three and CD4 naive three. The study's findings and limits: Depth was large, yet rarefaction showed that sorted-subset sequencing was incomplete.

On this clone: The antigen remains unidentified.

Naive CD8 populations comprised CD45RO-negative cells positively selected for CCR7, excluding terminally differentiated effector memory CD45RA+ cells. In germline, CDR1 is LNHDA, CDR2 SQIVND (reference sequence). V shed 5 bases, J shed 0 bases, and the junction held 5 bases outside the gene matches. This CDR3 has 16 residues. Original analysis: Sequence data from immunoSEQ were junction-only and lacked quality scores; consequently, filtering differed. The table came from immunoSEQ multiplex PCR; TCRdb's copy has only in-frame clones and leaves some out. V and J calls and clone size are copied from that table; D and trimming were computed from the DNA. The data show 560,000 or so clones, about 96% seen once.

The rearrangement links TRBV19 to TRBJ2-1, with 9 bases lining up with TRBD1. Material: naive CD8+ T cells sorted from blood. This clonotype originated in a woman aged 25 to 39 in good health. The CDR3 loop reads CASSLGQGSSYNEQFF. CDR3 sequence (DNA): TGTGCCAGTAGTCTCGGACAGGGGAGCTCCTACAATGAGCAGTTCTTC.